The rows below give T cell receptor beta chains drawn from one sample of a study of T cells after yellow fever vaccination. TCRdb re-called the 5' RACE reads through MiXCR, storing one row per CDR3 protein. This table has hundreds of thousands of distinct CDR3 sequences, around 12% appearing once. This specimen consisted of PBMCs, obtained on the day of the yellow fever booster vaccination. All receptors derive from a man aged 25-45 years who received the YFV17D yellow fever vaccine. Each CDR3 is given with its conserved first and last residue. D genes are given only for firm matches. Rows may omit the clone size; those that give it use once, few, many or a size class.

>many|TRBV18|-|TRBJ2-7
CASSPLGAYEQYF
>-|TRBV7-9|TRBD2|TRBJ2-7
CASSPAQRGVLEQYF
>-|TRBV6-5|-|TRBJ2-1
CASRYFRERGTEQFF
>few|TRBV7-3|-|TRBJ2-3
CASSLRGLTTDTQYF
>-|TRBV20-1|TRBD1|TRBJ2-7
CSASRQGYEQYF
>-|TRBV30|-|TRBJ2-3
CAWRVQSRYTDTQYF
>-|TRBV28|-|TRBJ1-2
CASSFLGAKGYTF
>-|TRBV14|-|TRBJ2-1
CASSQGGRVTYNEQFF
>-|TRBV28|TRBD1|TRBJ2-2
CASSLPGQGTGELFF
>-|TRBV20-1|-|TRBJ2-5
CSATPPQENQYF
>-|TRBV10-3|-|TRBJ2-1
CAISGGTRLPNEQFF
>many|TRBV21-1|-|TRBJ2-1
CASSKATGGSYNEQFF
>-|TRBV12-3/TRBV12-4|TRBD1|TRBJ2-2
CASSPGQGPNTGELFF
>-|TRBV20-1|TRBD1|TRBJ1-1
CSAFLANTGGTEAFF
>-|TRBV5-1|-|TRBJ2-7
CASSLEVAGGTALYF
>-|TRBV30|-|TRBJ2-2
CAGGFGNTGELFF
>few|TRBV10-2|-|TRBJ2-7
CASSESGGKRREQYF
>-|TRBV6-2/TRBV6-3|TRBD1|TRBJ2-2
CASSRRTGLGTGELFF
>few|TRBV29-1|-|TRBJ2-1
CSVDIANNEQFF
>-|TRBV29-1|-|TRBJ2-5
CSLREQGQETQYF
>many|TRBV20-1|TRBD1|TRBJ2-7
CSAKRDRGYEQYF
>few|TRBV7-2|-|TRBJ2-7
CASSLEFSNYEQYF
>-|TRBV5-8|-|TRBJ2-4
CASSYYKGGEAKNIQYF
>-|TRBV20-1|-|TRBJ1-6
CSARSRRTGYNSPLHF
>-|TRBV10-1|-|TRBJ2-7
CASSDWGLRSYEQYF
>few|TRBV3-1|TRBD1|TRBJ2-1
CASSYDRGFVDEQFF
>few|TRBV9|-|TRBJ2-6
CASSVDPRHSSGANVLTF
>-|TRBV6-1|TRBD1|TRBJ1-2
CASLQLGQGYGYTF
>-|TRBV20-1|-|TRBJ1-2
CSAVRDHAYGYTF